This T cell receptor beta chain is drawn from a study of blood T cells in healthy people across ages. Background on the study: Template switching caught about one barcoded beta molecule for each two T cells.

Together with a sample-barcoded 5' primer, a J-beta primer mix was included in a second PCR lasting roughly 6 to 12 cycles. TCRdb reanalysed the 5' RACE reads using MiXCR and keeps one entry per CDR3 protein. The data hold 1,300,000 or so distinct CDR3 sequences, with approximately 60% observed a single time. Regarding the study as a whole: Not knowing donor CMV status may have confounded expanded clonotype changes. Naive T cell percentage showed a strong correlation with the diversity of TCR beta.

Total RNA amounts of at least 6 micrograms were extracted per sample. Only a few counts were recorded for this clonotype. Its target is not known. Trimming took off 2 bases at V and 3 bases at J, with 11 bases between the two ends. This CDR3 is 14 amino acids long. Germline-derived CDR1 and CDR2 are LGHNA and YNFKEQ. This receptor was identified in a man between 18 and 35 years old in good health. The gene calls are TRBV4-2 and TRBJ2-7; D is possibly TRBD2 (5 bases). The sequenced sample was blood. The CDR3 coding sequence is TGTGCCAGCAGCCAACCGGACTTGGTCTACGAGCAGTACTTC. The encoded protein is CASSQPDLVYEQYF.